The 28 T cell receptor beta chains listed next were all sequenced from one sample in a study of blood T cell repertoires in COVID-19. Data came from immunoSEQ multiplex PCR; TCRdb stores just in-frame clones and leaves some out. The sample contains around 250,000 clones, 75% to 90% of which appear only once. The sample consisted of PBMCs or T cells enriched from blood (not recorded which). The receptors were gathered from a woman aged 25-40 years with acute COVID-19.

This chain connects TRBV5-6 to TRBJ1-1; D unresolved. There are 14 residues in the CDR3. Deletions cut 2 bases from V and 2 bases from J, with 10 bases between. The germline V gene has CDR1 SGHDT and CDR2 YYEEEE. In DNA form, the CDR3 reads TGTGCCAGCAGCTTCGAACTACGTAACACTGAAGCTTTCTTT. It specifies CASSFELRNTEAFF. The full variable domain, its missing parts supplied by reference TRBV5-6 and TRBJ1-1, is DAGVTQSPTHLIKTRGQQVTLRCSPKSGHDTVSWYQQALGQGPQFIFQYYEEEERQRGNFPDRFSGHQFPNYSSELNVNALLLGDSALYLCASSFELRNTEAFFGQGTRLTVV.

This chain connects TRBV18 to TRBJ2-2; 8 bases match TRBD1. Unmatched junction bases numbered 9, after V lost 3 bases and J lost 3 bases. Germline loops: CDR1 KGHSH, CDR2 LQKENI. The CDR3 consists of 17 residues. CDR3 in DNA: TGTGCCAGCTCACCCCCAGGACAGGGCCTTTACACCGGGGAGCTGTTTTTT. Translation gives CASSPPGQGLYTGELFF.

The gene calls are TRBV7-2 and TRBJ1-6, with 7 bases aligning to TRBD1. This CDR3 is built from 19 residues. Germline values: CDR1 SGHTA, CDR2 FQGNSA. V dropped 5 bases and J dropped 3; count of bases not matched to a gene: 16. In DNA, the CDR3 is TGTGCCAGCAGCGGAAAACAGGGGAGTTTGGCTAGCTATAATTCACCCCTCCACTTT. It codes for CASSGKQGSLASYNSPLHF.

This rearrangement joins TRBV28 to TRBJ1-2; no clear D gene. V was pared by 3 bases and J by 0 bases, with 11 bases between. Germline CDR1 is MDHEN and CDR2 is SYDVKM. The CDR3 contains 15 residues. The CDR3 spells CASSLFSPANYGYTF. CDR3 in DNA: TGTGCCAGCAGTTTGTTCAGTCCTGCTAACTATGGCTACACCTTC.

V and J are TRBV28 and TRBJ2-6; TRBD1 matches 7 bases. With 5 bases clipped from V and 2 bases from J, the junction kept 9 bases outside the gene matches. This CDR3 contains 17 residues. The germline CDR1 and CDR2 sequences are MDHEN and SYDVKM. This chain's CDR3 is CASSPSTGMAGANVLTF. The CDR3 DNA is TGTGCCAGCAGTCCGTCGACAGGGATGGCTGGGGCCAACGTCCTGACTTTC.

The chain joins TRBV5-1 to TRBJ2-3; 8 bases match TRBD2. CDR3 length: 15 amino acids. The V and J ends lost 7 bases and 4 bases, in that order; junction bases with no gene match: 11. Germline V gene sequence: CDR1 SGHRS, CDR2 YFSETQ. DNA of the CDR3: TGCGCCAGCCAAGGGACTAGTGAGTCTCCAGATACGCAGTATTTT. Translation gives CASQGTSESPDTQYF.

CDR3 nucleotide sequence: TGTGCCAGCAGTAGGCGGGAGTTTGCAGATACGCAGTATTTT. It codes for CASSRREFADTQYF. V is TRBV27 and J is TRBJ2-3; 7 bases fit TRBD2. This CDR3 is 14 amino acids long. CDR1 and CDR2 (germline): MNHEY, SMNVEV (reference sequence). Trimming at V came to 5 bases and at J to 4 bases, leaving 6 bases not matched to a gene.

This clone was detected once. This chain uses TRBV4-1 with TRBJ2-7, with 8 nucleotides matching TRBD2. This CDR3 is built from 17 residues. Germline loops: CDR1 MGHRA, CDR2 YSYEKL. Trimming removed 4 bases from V and 5 bases from J; junction bases left unmatched: 16. CDR3 coding DNA: TGCGCCAGCAGCCCTACCCCCTTCAAGCGGGAGCCCCACGAGCAGTACTTC. Its protein product is CASSPTPFKREPHEQYF.

The chain has TRBV11-2 and TRBJ1-4; possibly TRBD1 for D (5 bases). Trimming stripped 5 bases from V and 4 bases from J, with 14 bases between. The CDR3 spans 15 residues. Germline CDR1 and CDR2: SGHAT and FQNNGV. CDR3: CASSPPGGGNEKLFF. CDR3 DNA sequence: TGTGCCAGCAGCCCTCCCGGGGGTGGTAATGAAAAACTGTTTTTT.

The DNA of the CDR3 is TGTGCCAGCAGTTTCGGACAGGGGAACACCGGGGAGCTGTTTTTT. As protein: CASSFGQGNTGELFF. The rearrangement joins TRBV7-3 to TRBJ2-2, with TRBD1 identical over 8 bases. The CDR3 sequence is 15 residues long. After removal of 6 bases from V and 1 base from J, the junction contained 4 bases not matched to a gene. The V gene's germline CDR1 is SGHTA and CDR2 FQGTGA.

This sequence joins TRBV5-1 and TRBJ2-1, with 9 nucleotides matching TRBD1. V was clipped by 0 bases and J by 6 bases; unmatched bases: 7. Germline assignment: CDR1 SGHRS and CDR2 YFSETQ. CDR3 length: 16 residues. CDR3 DNA sequence: TGCGCCAGCAGCTTGGACCCGGGACAGGGTACCAATGAGCAGTTCTTC. This codes for CASSLDPGQGTNEQFF.

The chain combines TRBV3-1 (or the pseudogene TRBV3-2) with TRBJ1-1; tentatively, D is TRBD1 (5 bases). Germline-derived CDR1 and CDR2 are LGHDT and YNNKEL (reference sequence). Trimming pared 4 bases from V and 11 bases from J, leaving 14 bases between. This CDR3 is built from 12 residues. CDR3 nucleotides: TGTGCCAGCAGCCGGACAAGAACCGTGGCTTTCTTT. This translates into CASSRTRTVAFF.

The table lists this clone with a few counts. The V and J genes are TRBV28 and TRBJ1-5, with 7 bases identical to TRBD1. The V gene end was trimmed by 3 bases and the J gene end by 7 bases; junction bases not matched to a gene: 6. CDR3 length: 14 amino acids. In germline, CDR1 is MDHEN, CDR2 SYDVKM. The CDR3 sequence is CASSFEGAWQPQHF. The CDR3 nucleotides read TGTGCCAGCAGTTTTGAGGGGGCTTGGCAGCCCCAGCATTTT.

The chain joins TRBV19 to TRBJ2-7, with D possibly being TRBD2 (6 bases). V shed 5 bases and J shed 3 bases, with 14 bases lying between them. Germline CDR1 LNHDA, CDR2 SQIVND (reference sequence). The CDR3 contains 14 residues. CDR3 bases: TGTGCCAGTAGTTTGGGACTCATCGACTACGAGCAGTACTTC. This sequence encodes CASSLGLIDYEQYF.

This chain uses TRBV18 with TRBJ1-4; 8 bases are a match to TRBD1. J was trimmed by 6 bases and V by 3 bases; bases with no gene match: 6. The CDR3 consists of 15 residues. Germline CDR1 reads KGHSH; CDR2 reads LQKENI. As DNA, the CDR3 is TGTGCCAGCTCACCTCGACAGGGGAGAGATGAAAAACTGTTTTTT. This translates into CASSPRQGRDEKLFF.

The chain recombines TRBV27 with TRBJ2-1; a possible D gene is TRBD2 (6 bases). This CDR3 region has 15 residues. The V end lost 5 bases, the J end lost 0 bases, and 11 bases lay between the germline ends. From germline, CDR1 is MNHEY and CDR2 SMNVEV (reference sequence). As DNA, the CDR3 is TGTGCCAGCAGTCCGGGACTCAGCTCCTACAATGAGCAGTTCTTC. It specifies CASSPGLSSYNEQFF.

The CDR3 protein is CASSLTTDTQYF. Here the CDR3 DNA reads TGTGCCAGCAGCCTCACTACAGATACGCAGTATTTT. V gene TRBV4-2 combines with J gene TRBJ2-3; D unresolved. The CDR3 is 12 residues long. V was shortened by 4 bases and J by 3 bases, with 5 bases between the two germline ends. Germline CDR1 reads LGHNA; CDR2 reads YNFKEQ.

The V gene is TRBV24-1, the J gene TRBJ2-2; 12 positions agree with TRBD2. Germline V CDR1 and CDR2: KGHDR, SFDVKD. V gave up 2 bases and J gave up 5 bases; unmatched junction bases: 5. CDR3 length: 17 residues. CDR3: CATSDSSGTSGTGELFF. The CDR3 DNA reads TGTGCCACCAGTGATTCTTCCGGGACTAGCGGGACCGGGGAGCTGTTTTTT.

V is TRBV4-1 and J is TRBJ1-5; D is unresolved. The CDR3 loop spans 13 amino acids. The V and J ends lost 6 bases and 5 bases respectively, with 11 bases between them. Germline V gene data show CDR1 as MGHRA and CDR2 as YSYEKL. CDR3 sequence (DNA): TGCGCCAGCAGATCCGGTCTTGATCAGCCCCAGCATTTT. Translated: CASRSGLDQPQHF.

The chain couples TRBV29-1 to TRBJ1-1, with D perhaps matching TRBD1 (5 bases). This CDR3 has 13 amino acids. V lost 1 base, J lost 3 bases, and 9 bases lay in between. Germline CDR1 is SQVTM and CDR2 is ANQGSEA. Written as DNA, the CDR3 is TGCAGCGTTGAAGGCGGGGGTGACACTGAAGCTTTCTTT. Amino acid sequence: CSVEGGGDTEAFF.

This sequence joins TRBV7-9 and TRBJ2-1, with 11 positions matching TRBD2. J gave up 7 bases and V 5 bases, and 7 bases lay outside the gene matches. Looked up from germline, CDR1 is SEHNR and CDR2 is FQNEAQ (reference sequence). The CDR3 has 15 amino acids. CDR3 nucleotide sequence: TGTGCCAGCAGCGTGACTAGCGGGATAGATAATGAGCAGTTCTTC. It codes for CASSVTSGIDNEQFF.

The chain uses TRBV5-8 and TRBJ2-7; D is ambiguous. Germline loops: CDR1 SGHTS, CDR2 YDEGEE. V was clipped by 4 bases and J by 6 bases, with 11 bases between them. This CDR3 is built from 12 residues. The CDR3: CASSVPSVEQYF. The CDR3 nucleotides read TGTGCCAGCAGCGTTCCTTCTGTCGAGCAGTACTTC.

The chain carries TRBV7-9 and TRBJ2-1; 7 nucleotides agree with TRBD2. Germline-derived CDR1 and CDR2 are SEHNR and FQNEAQ (reference sequence). Trimming cost V 1 base and J 7 bases; bases outside gene matches: 10. The CDR3 extends over 16 amino acids. CDR3 DNA: TGTGCCAGCAGCTTAGTTTCGGCGGGAGTTCGAAATGAGCAGTTCTTC. This sequence encodes CASSLVSAGVRNEQFF.

DNA of the CDR3: TGTGCCAGCAGCTCACAGACAGCCTTCTCTGGAAACACCATATATTTT. Its translation is CASSSQTAFSGNTIYF. J is TRBJ1-3 and V is TRBV11-2; a weak D match, TRBD1 (5 bases). CDR1 SGHAT and CDR2 FQNNGV come from the germline V gene. This CDR3 comprises 16 residues. Trimming removed 4 bases at V and 0 bases at J, with 13 bases between.

This rearrangement joins TRBV14 to TRBJ2-3; 12 bases fit TRBD2. V was clipped by 0 bases and J by 3 bases; unmatched bases: 7. Germline loops: CDR1 SGHDN, CDR2 FVKESK. The CDR3 has 18 amino acids. This CDR3 is CASSQDGRLAGGTDTQYF. The CDR3 coding sequence is TGTGCCAGCAGCCAAGACGGGAGGCTAGCGGGAGGGACAGATACGCAGTATTTT.

This clone was seen just once. J is TRBJ1-1 and V is TRBV19; 7 bases agree with TRBD1. Losses at the gene ends were 6 bases for V and 3 bases for J; bases not matched to a gene: 7. The CDR3 length is 14 residues. Germline values: CDR1 LNHDA, CDR2 SQIVND (reference sequence). The DNA for the CDR3 is TGTGCCAGTAGCCGAGGACAGGTGGACACTGAAGCTTTCTTT. This translates into CASSRGQVDTEAFF.

The genes are TRBV9 and TRBJ1-2, with TRBD1 identical over 9 bases. V dropped 3 bases and J dropped 6; count of bases not matched to a gene: 12. This CDR3 contains 16 residues. The V gene's germline CDR1 is SGDLS and CDR2 YYNGEE. The CDR3 bases are TGTGCCAGCAGCGCCGGACAGGGGTCTCGTCGGGATGGCTACACCTTC. Its translation is CASSAGQGSRRDGYTF.

The rearrangement uses TRBV10-3 and TRBJ2-1; 10 bases line up with TRBD2. This CDR3 comprises 13 residues. CDR1 and CDR2 (germline): ENHRY, SYGVKD. The trim removed 2 bases at V and 10 bases at J, leaving 2 bases unmatched. CDR3 sequence reads: CAISEGLAVEQFF. The DNA of the CDR3 is TGTGCCATCAGTGAGGGACTAGCGGTCGAGCAGTTCTTC.